This is a list of T cell receptor beta chains from one sample in a study of T cells in Graves' hyperthyroidism and ophthalmopathy. In TCRdb, the multiplex PCR reads were re-called with MiXCR into one record per CDR3 protein. The table records approximately 370,000 distinct CDR3 sequences, 15% to 20% of them present only once. Material: blood. Receptors originate from a woman younger than 45 with Graves' hyperthyroidism that later progressed to Graves' ophthalmopathy. The CDR3 runs from the conserved cysteine through the conserved F or W. The D gene is left open where the match is weak. Size is omitted from some rows. Given values are once, few, many or a class for expanded clones.

d_call,j_call,clone_size,v_call,cdr3_aa,cdr3_nt
TRBD2,TRBJ2-3,many,TRBV7-8,CASSKGGSSADTQYF,TGTGCCAGCAGCAAGGGCGGGAGTAGCGCAGATACGCAGTATTTT
NA,TRBJ1-1,many,TRBV19,CASSIVPEPNTEAFF,TGTGCCAGTAGTATAGTTCCGGAGCCGAACACTGAAGCTTTCTTT
NA,TRBJ1-1,many,TRBV12-3/TRBV12-4,CASSHTGQGNTEAFF,TGTGCCAGCAGCCATACGGGGCAGGGGAACACTGAAGCTTTCTTT
TRBD2,TRBJ2-5,NA,TRBV12-3/TRBV12-4,CASSLGGGGILGETQYF,TGTGCCAGCAGTTTGGGGGGGGGGGGGATTTTAGGAGAGACCCAGTACTTC
TRBD1,TRBJ2-5,NA,TRBV15,CATSRGTGGETQYF,TGTGCCACCAGCAGAGGTACAGGGGGAGAGACCCAGTACTTC
NA,TRBJ2-1,NA,TRBV28,CASRPGRGGGLF,TGTGCCAGCAGACCGGGACGGGGTGGGGGGCTCTTC
NA,TRBJ1-2,few,TRBV6-2/TRBV6-3,CASSPWGSNYGYTF,TGTGCCAGCAGTCCGTGGGGGTCTAACTATGGCTACACCTTC
NA,TRBJ1-1,many,TRBV19,CASSIDRRFEAFF,TGTGCCAGTAGTATAGATCGAAGGTTTGAAGCTTTCTTT
TRBD2,TRBJ2-5,many,TRBV12-3/TRBV12-4,CASSSVAGGPMGETQYF,TGTGCCAGCAGTTCGGTAGCGGGGGGGCCTATGGGTGAGACCCAGTACTTC
NA,TRBJ2-3,many,TRBV6-1,CASSEGGSGYTDTQYF,TGTGCCAGCAGTGAAGGGGGTAGCGGTTACACAGATACGCAGTATTTT